The source of this TCR beta chain is a study of T-cell reconstitution after alpha-beta-depleted transplantation in children. Library preparation (for TCRbeta) was performed with unique molecular identifiers. TCRdb re-derived calls from the PCR reads in MiXCR, one entry per CDR3 protein. The repertoire holds 200,000 to 250,000 distinct CDR3 sequences, with around 25% as singletons. CDR3 length equals 18 residues. The junction had 16 bases not matched to a gene; V was cut back by 1 base and J by 7 bases. Germline CDR1 KGHSH, CDR2 LQKENI. On this clonotype: Antigen unknown.

General study points: Where alpha-beta T cells came from about two months after transplant was reportedly several hundred expanded graft clones. A year post-transplant, T-cell counts and diversity derived mostly from newly produced T cells.

The chain carries TRBV18 and TRBJ1-2; the match to TRBD1 covers 9 bases. The TCR was taken from a girl aged 2 to 9 with Fanconi anemia, due to receive a stem cell transplant. Sample: PBMCs, taken before TCRalphabeta/CD19-depleted stem cell transplant. This CDR3 is CASSPLTEGQGKRGGYTF. The DNA for the CDR3 is TGTGCCAGCTCACCACTGACCGAAGGACAGGGGAAGAGAGGTGGCTACACCTTC.